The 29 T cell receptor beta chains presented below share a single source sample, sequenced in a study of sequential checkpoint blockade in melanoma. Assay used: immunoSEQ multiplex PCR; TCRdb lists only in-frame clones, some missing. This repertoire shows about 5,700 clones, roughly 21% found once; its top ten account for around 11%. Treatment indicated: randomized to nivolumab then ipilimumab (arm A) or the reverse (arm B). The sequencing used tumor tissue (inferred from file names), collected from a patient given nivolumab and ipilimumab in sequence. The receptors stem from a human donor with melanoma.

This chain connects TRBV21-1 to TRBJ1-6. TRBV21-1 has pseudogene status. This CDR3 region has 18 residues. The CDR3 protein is CASSPGRAVRGNESPLHF. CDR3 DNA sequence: TGTGCCAGCAGCCCGGGGAGGGCAGTGAGGGGAAATGAATCACCCCTCCACTTT.

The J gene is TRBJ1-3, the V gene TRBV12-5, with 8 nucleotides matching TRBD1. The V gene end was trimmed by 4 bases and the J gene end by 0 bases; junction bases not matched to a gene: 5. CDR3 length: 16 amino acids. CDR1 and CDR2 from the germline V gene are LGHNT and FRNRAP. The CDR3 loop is CASGSGTGRSGNTIYF. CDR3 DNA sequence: TGTGCTAGTGGTTCCGGGACAGGCCGCTCTGGAAACACCATATATTTT.

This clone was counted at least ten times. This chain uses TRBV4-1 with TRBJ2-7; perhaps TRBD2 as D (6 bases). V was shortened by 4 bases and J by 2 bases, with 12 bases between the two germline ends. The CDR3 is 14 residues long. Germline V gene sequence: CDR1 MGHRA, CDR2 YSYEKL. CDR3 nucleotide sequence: TGCGCCAGCAGCCTTTCACTAGCTCCCTACGAGCAGTACTTC. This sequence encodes CASSLSLAPYEQYF.

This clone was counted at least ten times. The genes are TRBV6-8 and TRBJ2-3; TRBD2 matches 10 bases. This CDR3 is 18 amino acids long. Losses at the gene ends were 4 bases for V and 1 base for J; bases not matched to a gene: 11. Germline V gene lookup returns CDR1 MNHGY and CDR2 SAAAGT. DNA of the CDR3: TGTGCCAGCAGTTCACTTTTCGCCGGGACTAGCGGCACAGATACGCAGTATTTT. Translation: CASSSLFAGTSGTDTQYF.

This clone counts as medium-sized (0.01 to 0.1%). The CDR3 nucleotides read TGTGCCAGCAGCCCTGGCGGGGGGGCCGGCACCGGGGAGCTGTTTTTT. This codes for CASSPGGGAGTGELFF. J is TRBJ2-2 and V is TRBV11-3, with 9 bases fitting TRBD2. The V segment lost 5 bases and the J segment 4 bases; nucleotides outside the gene matches: 8. The CDR3 is 16 residues long. Germline assignment: CDR1 SGHNT and CDR2 YENEEA. The full variable domain, its missing parts supplied by reference TRBV11-3 and TRBJ2-2, is EAGVVQSPRYKIIEKKQPVAFWCNPISGHNTLYWYLQNLGQGPELLIRYENEEAVDDSQLPKDRFSAERLKGVDSTLKIQPAELGDSAVYLCASSPGGGAGTGELFFGEGSRLTVL.

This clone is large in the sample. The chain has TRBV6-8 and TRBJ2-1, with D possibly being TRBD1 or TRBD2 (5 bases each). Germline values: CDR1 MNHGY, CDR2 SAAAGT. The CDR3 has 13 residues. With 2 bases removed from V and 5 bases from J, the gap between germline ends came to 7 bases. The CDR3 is CASSYGGNNEQFF. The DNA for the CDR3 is TGTGCCAGCAGTTACGGGGGAAACAATGAGCAGTTCTTC.

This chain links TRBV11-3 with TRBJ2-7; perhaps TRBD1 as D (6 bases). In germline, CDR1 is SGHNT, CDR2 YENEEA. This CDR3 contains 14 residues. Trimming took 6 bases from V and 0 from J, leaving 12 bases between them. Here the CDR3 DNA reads TGTGCCAGCAGTGAAGACAGGACCTCCTACGAGCAGTACTTC. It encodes CASSEDRTSYEQYF.

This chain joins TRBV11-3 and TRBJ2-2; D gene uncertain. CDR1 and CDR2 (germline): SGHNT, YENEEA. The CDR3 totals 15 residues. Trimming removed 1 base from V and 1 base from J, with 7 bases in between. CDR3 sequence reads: CASSLGVRNTGELFF. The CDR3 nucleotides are TGTGCCAGCAGCTTAGGGGTGCGGAACACCGGGGAGCTGTTTTTT.

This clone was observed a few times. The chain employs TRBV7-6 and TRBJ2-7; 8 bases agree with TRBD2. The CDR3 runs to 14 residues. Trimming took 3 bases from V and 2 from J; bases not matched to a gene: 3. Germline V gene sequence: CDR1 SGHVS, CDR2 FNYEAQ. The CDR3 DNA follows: TGTGCCAGCAGCTTCGGGGGACTAGCCTACGAGCAGTACTTC. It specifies CASSFGGLAYEQYF.

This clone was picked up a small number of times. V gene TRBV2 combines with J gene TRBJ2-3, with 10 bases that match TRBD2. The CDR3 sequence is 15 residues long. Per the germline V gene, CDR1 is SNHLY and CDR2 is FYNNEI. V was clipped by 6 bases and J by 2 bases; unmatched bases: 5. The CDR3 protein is CASSKGLAATDTQYF. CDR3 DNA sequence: TGTGCCAGCAGCAAAGGACTAGCGGCCACAGATACGCAGTATTTT.

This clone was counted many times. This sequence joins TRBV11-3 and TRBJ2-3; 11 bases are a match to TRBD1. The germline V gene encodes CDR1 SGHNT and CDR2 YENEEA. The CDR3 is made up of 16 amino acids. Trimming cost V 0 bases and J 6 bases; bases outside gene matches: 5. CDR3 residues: CASSLELGTGGDTQYF. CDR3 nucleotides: TGTGCCAGCAGCTTAGAACTCGGGACAGGGGGGGATACGCAGTATTTT.

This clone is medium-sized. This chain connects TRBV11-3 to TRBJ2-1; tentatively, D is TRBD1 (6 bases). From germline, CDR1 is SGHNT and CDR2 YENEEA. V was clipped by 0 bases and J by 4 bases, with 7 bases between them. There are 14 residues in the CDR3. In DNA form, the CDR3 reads TGTGCCAGCAGCTTAGATGGACAGTACAATGAGCAGTTCTTC. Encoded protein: CASSLDGQYNEQFF.

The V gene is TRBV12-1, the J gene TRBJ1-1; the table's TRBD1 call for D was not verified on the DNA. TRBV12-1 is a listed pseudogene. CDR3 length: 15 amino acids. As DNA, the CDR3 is TGTGCCAGCAGCTCCCAAACAGGTGGTTGCACTGAAGCTTTCTTT. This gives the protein CASSSQTGGCTEAFF.

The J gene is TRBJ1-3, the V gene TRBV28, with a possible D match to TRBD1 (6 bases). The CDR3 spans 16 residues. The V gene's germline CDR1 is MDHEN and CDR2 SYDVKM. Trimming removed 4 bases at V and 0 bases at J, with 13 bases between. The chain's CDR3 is CASSSRDRFSGNTIYF. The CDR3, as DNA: TGTGCCAGCAGTTCCCGAGACAGGTTCTCTGGAAACACCATATATTTT.

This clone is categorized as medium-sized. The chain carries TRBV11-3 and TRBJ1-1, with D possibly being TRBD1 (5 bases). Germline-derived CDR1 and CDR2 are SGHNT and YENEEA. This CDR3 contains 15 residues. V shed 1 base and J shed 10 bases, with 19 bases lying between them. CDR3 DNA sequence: TGTGCCAGCAGCTTAGGATGGGGCTCGGCTGAAGTAGCTTTCTTT. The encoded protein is CASSLGWGSAEVAFF.

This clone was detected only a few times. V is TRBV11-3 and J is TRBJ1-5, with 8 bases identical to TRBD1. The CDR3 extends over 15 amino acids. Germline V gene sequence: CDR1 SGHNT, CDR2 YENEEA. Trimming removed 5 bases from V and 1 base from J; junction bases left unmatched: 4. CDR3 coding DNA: TGTGCCAGCAGCGCACAGGGGGTGAGCAATCAGCCCCAGCATTTT. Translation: CASSAQGVSNQPQHF.

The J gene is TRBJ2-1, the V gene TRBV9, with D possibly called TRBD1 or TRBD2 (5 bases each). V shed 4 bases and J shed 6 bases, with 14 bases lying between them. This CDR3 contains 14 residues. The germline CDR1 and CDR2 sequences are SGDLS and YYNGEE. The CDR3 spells CASSPPGALNEQFF. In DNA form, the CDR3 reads TGTGCCAGCAGCCCCCCCGGGGCCCTCAATGAGCAGTTCTTC. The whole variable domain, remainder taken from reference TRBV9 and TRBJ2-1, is DSGVTQTPKHLITATGQRVTLRCSPRSGDLSVYWYQQSLDQGLQFLIQYYNGEERAKGNILERFSAQQFPDLHSELNLSSLELGDSALYFCASSPPGALNEQFFGPGTRLTVL.

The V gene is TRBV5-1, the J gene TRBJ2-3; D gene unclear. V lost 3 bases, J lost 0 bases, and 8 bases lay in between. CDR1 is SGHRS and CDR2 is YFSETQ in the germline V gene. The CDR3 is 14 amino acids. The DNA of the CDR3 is TGCGCCAGCAGCTGGACGGTTAGCACAGATACGCAGTATTTT. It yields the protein CASSWTVSTDTQYF. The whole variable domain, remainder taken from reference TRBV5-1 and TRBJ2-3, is KAGVTQTPRYLIKTRGQQVTLSCSPISGHRSVSWYQQTPGQGLQFLFEYFSETQRNKGNFPGRFSGRQFSNSRSEMNVSTLELGDSALYLCASSWTVSTDTQYFGPGTRLTVL.

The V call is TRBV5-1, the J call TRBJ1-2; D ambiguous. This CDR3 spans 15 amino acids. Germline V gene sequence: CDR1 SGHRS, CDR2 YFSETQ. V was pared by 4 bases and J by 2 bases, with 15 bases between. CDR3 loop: CASSPYEGMNYGYTF. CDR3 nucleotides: TGCGCCAGCAGCCCCTATGAAGGGATGAACTATGGCTACACCTTC. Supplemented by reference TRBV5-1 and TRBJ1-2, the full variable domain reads KAGVTQTPRYLIKTRGQQVTLSCSPISGHRSVSWYQQTPGQGLQFLFEYFSETQRNKGNFPGRFSGRQFSNSRSEMNVSTLELGDSALYLCASSPYEGMNYGYTFGSGTRLTVV.

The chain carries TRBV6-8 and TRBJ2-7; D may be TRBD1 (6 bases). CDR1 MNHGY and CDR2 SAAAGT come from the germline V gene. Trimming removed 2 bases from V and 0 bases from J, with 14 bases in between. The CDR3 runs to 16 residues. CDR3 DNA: TGTGCCAGCAGTTACCTCCGGACAGCAGGCTCCTACGAGCAGTACTTC. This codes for CASSYLRTAGSYEQYF.

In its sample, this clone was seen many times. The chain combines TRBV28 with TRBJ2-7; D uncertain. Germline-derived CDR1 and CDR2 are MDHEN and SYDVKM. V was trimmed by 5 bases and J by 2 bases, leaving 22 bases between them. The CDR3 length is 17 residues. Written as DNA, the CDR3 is TGTGCCAGCAGTCCCCTGCCCTTTGGGCCTATTACCTACGAGCAGTACTTC. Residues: CASSPLPFGPITYEQYF. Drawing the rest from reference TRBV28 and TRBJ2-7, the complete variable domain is DVKVTQSSRYLVKRTGEKVFLECVQDMDHENMFWYRQDPGLGLRLIYFSYDVKMKEKGDIPEGYSVSREKKERFSLILESASTNQTSMYLCASSPLPFGPITYEQYFGPGTRLTVT.

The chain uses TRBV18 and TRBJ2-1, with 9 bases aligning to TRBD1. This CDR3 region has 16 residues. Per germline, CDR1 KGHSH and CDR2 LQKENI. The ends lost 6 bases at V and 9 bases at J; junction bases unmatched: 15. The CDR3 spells CASSLWPGQGGGEQFF. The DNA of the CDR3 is TGTGCCAGCTCCCTCTGGCCGGGACAGGGAGGGGGTGAGCAGTTCTTC.

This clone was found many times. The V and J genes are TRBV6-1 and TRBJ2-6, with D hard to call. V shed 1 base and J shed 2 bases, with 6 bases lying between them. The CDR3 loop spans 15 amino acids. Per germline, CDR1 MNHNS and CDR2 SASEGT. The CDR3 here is CASSEEGTGANVLTF. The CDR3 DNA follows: TGTGCCAGCAGTGAAGAGGGCACTGGGGCCAACGTCCTGACTTTC.

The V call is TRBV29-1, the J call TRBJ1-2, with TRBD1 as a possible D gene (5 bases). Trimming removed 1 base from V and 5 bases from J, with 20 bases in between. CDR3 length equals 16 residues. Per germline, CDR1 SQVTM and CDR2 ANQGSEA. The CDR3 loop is CSVEGAGTLTRYGYTF. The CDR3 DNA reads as TGCAGCGTTGAAGGGGCAGGGACCCTAACTAGGTATGGCTACACCTTC.

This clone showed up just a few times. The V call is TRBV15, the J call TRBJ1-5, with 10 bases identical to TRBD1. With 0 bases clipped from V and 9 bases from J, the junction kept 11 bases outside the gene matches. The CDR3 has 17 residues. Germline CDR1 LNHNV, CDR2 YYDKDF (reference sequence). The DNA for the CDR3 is TGTGCCACCAGCAGAGATATCAGGGACAGGGGACGATGGCCCCAGCATTTT. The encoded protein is CATSRDIRDRGRWPQHF.

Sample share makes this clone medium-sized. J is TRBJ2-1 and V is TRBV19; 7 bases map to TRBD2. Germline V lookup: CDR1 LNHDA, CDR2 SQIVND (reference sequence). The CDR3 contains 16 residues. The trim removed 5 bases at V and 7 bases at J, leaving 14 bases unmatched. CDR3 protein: CASSPFGRGGLNEQFF. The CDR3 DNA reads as TGTGCCAGTAGTCCCTTCGGCCGCGGGGGTTTGAATGAGCAGTTCTTC.

This CDR3 is CASSYLGLAGGSYEQYF. The CDR3 DNA reads TGTGCCAGCAGTTACTTAGGTTTAGCGGGGGGGTCCTACGAGCAGTACTTC. The rearrangement links TRBV6-8 to TRBJ2-7; TRBD2 matches at 11 bases. V dropped 1 base and J dropped 1; count of bases not matched to a gene: 6. Germline CDR1 and CDR2: MNHGY and SAAAGT. CDR3 length: 17 amino acids.

CDR3 amino acids: CASSFDTANEQFF. The CDR3 DNA reads as TGTGCCAGCAGTTTTGACACCGCCAATGAGCAGTTCTTC. The V call is TRBV28, the J call TRBJ2-1, with D unresolved. Deletions cut 3 bases from V and 6 bases from J, with 9 bases between. Germline V gene data show CDR1 as MDHEN and CDR2 as SYDVKM. The CDR3 is made up of 13 amino acids.

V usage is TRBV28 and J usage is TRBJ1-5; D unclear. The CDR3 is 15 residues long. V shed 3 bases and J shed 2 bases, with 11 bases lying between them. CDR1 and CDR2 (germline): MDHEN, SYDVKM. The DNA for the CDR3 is TGTGCCAGCAGTTTGGGAGGGTCTGGCAATCAGCCCCAGCATTTT. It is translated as CASSLGGSGNQPQHF. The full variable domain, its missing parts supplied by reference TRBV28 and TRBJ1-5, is DVKVTQSSRYLVKRTGEKVFLECVQDMDHENMFWYRQDPGLGLRLIYFSYDVKMKEKGDIPEGYSVSREKKERFSLILESASTNQTSMYLCASSLGGSGNQPQHFGDGTRLSIL.